The 21 T cell receptor beta chains below come from one sample, sequenced in a study of Ad26.COV2.S vaccination and SARS-CoV-2 variants. Only in-frame clones appear in the TCRdb table, and some are missing; sequencing was by immunoSEQ multiplex PCR. The sample has about 350,000 clones; 80% to 90% are singletons. The treatment was: over 15 received Ad26.COV2.S at low or high dose, single or two shots; roughly 5 received placebo; per-sample allocation not given. Specimens were obtained on day 63 following the first vaccine or placebo injection. This material consisted of peripheral blood, taken in a trial of Ad26.COV2.S vaccine versus placebo. The receptors here all came from a person aged 18-60 years who received the Ad26.COV2.S COVID-19 vaccine or a placebo.

The V call is TRBV12-3 or TRBV12-4, the J call TRBJ2-7; D is unresolved. Trimming took 5 bases from V and 2 from J, leaving 10 bases between them. This CDR3 is 13 amino acids long. The CDR3 bases are TGTGCCAGCAGTCGCATGGCGACCTACGAGCAGTACTTC. Residues: CASSRMATYEQYF.

This chain uses TRBV28 with TRBJ1-2; D unresolved. The CDR3 sequence is 17 residues long. V lost 1 base, J lost 2 bases, and 17 bases lay in between. Germline CDR1 and CDR2: MDHEN and SYDVKM. The CDR3 sequence is CASSLFRLKDSNYGYTF. DNA for the CDR3: TGTGCCAGCAGTTTATTCCGGCTAAAAGACTCCAACTATGGCTACACCTTC.

The chain combines TRBV6-5 with TRBJ1-2, with D perhaps matching TRBD1 (5 bases). The length of the CDR3 is 15 residues. Germline V gene lookup returns CDR1 MNHEY and CDR2 SVGAGI. V was clipped by 5 bases and J by 9 bases, with 22 bases between them. The CDR3 is CASSPDGQGGGSYTF. The CDR3 DNA reads as TGTGCCAGCAGTCCGGATGGGCAGGGAGGAGGAAGCTACACCTTC.

This clone was seen a few times. The CDR3 region is CASSERDRDGRGYF. The DNA for the CDR3 is TGTGCCAGCAGTGAGAGGGACAGGGACGGGAGGGGGTACTTC. The rearrangement joins TRBV6-6 to TRBJ2-7; D may be TRBD1 (9 bases). Germline-derived CDR1 and CDR2 are MNHNY and SVGAGI (reference sequence). V lost 5 bases and J lost 12, with 23 bases in between. The CDR3 extends over 14 amino acids.

In nucleotides, the CDR3 is TGTGCCAGTAGTATAGAACGGATCACGAACACTGAAGCTTTCTTT. Its protein is CASSIERITNTEAFF. The chain couples TRBV19 to TRBJ1-1; the D is unclear. CDR1 is LNHDA, CDR2 SQIVND, per germline (reference sequence). V was pared by 0 bases and J by 1 base, with 9 bases between. The CDR3 length is 15 residues.

This sequence joins TRBV11-2 and TRBJ2-1, with no clear D. CDR1 is SGHAT, CDR2 FQNNGV, per germline. The CDR3 has 12 amino acids. V lost 2 bases and J lost 8, with 7 bases in between. The CDR3: CASSLYNYEQFF. Here the CDR3 DNA reads TGTGCCAGCAGCTTATACAACTATGAGCAGTTCTTC.

The rearrangement links TRBV10-2 to TRBJ2-7, with 11 bases matching TRBD1. The germline V gene has CDR1 WSHSY and CDR2 SAAADI. V was clipped by 6 bases and J by 3 bases; unmatched bases: 10. This CDR3 is 16 amino acids long. DNA for the CDR3: TGCGCCAGCAGAGCGGACAGGGGGCGACCTAACTACGAGCAGTACTTC. Its translation: CASRADRGRPNYEQYF.

This chain links TRBV18 with TRBJ1-4; 7 bases map to TRBD1. Germline CDR1 KGHSH, CDR2 LQKENI. V lost 3 bases to trimming and J lost 6 bases; unmatched junction nucleotides: 7. The CDR3 length is 15 residues. CDR3 in amino acids: CASSPRQGEDEKLFF. The CDR3 nucleotides are TGTGCCAGCTCACCCCGACAGGGTGAGGATGAAAAACTGTTTTTT.

CDR3 DNA: TGTGCCAGCAGCTTAGGGAGGGGGACAGGGACCTACGAGCAGTACTTC. Residues: CASSLGRGTGTYEQYF. V usage is TRBV11-2 and J usage is TRBJ2-7; 9 bases fit TRBD1. Looked up from germline, CDR1 is SGHAT and CDR2 is FQNNGV. J was trimmed by 2 bases and V by 1 base; bases with no gene match: 6. The CDR3 runs to 16 residues.

The chain employs TRBV13 and TRBJ2-1; 15 bases match TRBD2. V was pared by 3 bases and J by 0 bases, with 6 bases of the junction left unmatched. Germline V gives CDR1 PRHDT, CDR2 FYEKMQ (reference sequence). The CDR3 length is 19 residues. This CDR3 is CASSFNGLAGGPSYNEQFF. The CDR3 DNA reads TGTGCCAGCAGCTTTAACGGACTAGCGGGAGGGCCCTCCTACAATGAGCAGTTCTTC.

This chain joins TRBV24-1 and TRBJ2-1, with 10 bases fitting TRBD2. V shed 6 bases, J shed 4 bases, and the junction held 8 bases outside the gene matches. Germline V CDR1 and CDR2: KGHDR, SFDVKD. The CDR3 length is 16 residues. Here the CDR3 DNA reads TGTGCCACCAGTCATTCTCAACTAGCGGGGTACAATGAGCAGTTCTTC. Translating gives CATSHSQLAGYNEQFF.

The chain combines TRBV24-1 with TRBJ2-1; 7 bases line up with TRBD1. CDR3 length: 15 residues. Trimming removed 3 bases from V and 5 bases from J; junction bases left unmatched: 6. The germline gives CDR1 KGHDR, CDR2 SFDVKD. In DNA, the CDR3 is TGTGCCACCAGTGATCCGGGACAGATGAACAATGAGCAGTTCTTC. Translated, it gives CATSDPGQMNNEQFF.

The CDR3 DNA sequence: TGTGCCAGCAGCTCGGGCCCCGCCAACTATGGCTACACCTTC. It encodes CASSSGPANYGYTF. The V gene is TRBV7-9, the J gene TRBJ1-2; the D is unclear. Germline assignment: CDR1 SEHNR and CDR2 FQNEAQ (reference sequence). The germline V and J ends were trimmed by 4 bases and 2 bases, with 11 bases remaining between them. This CDR3 comprises 14 residues. Based on the CDR3 plus reference TRBV7-9 and TRBJ1-2, the full variable domain is DTGVSQNPRHKITKRGQNVTFRCDPISEHNRLYWYRQTLGQGPEFLTYFQNEAQLEKSRLLSDRFSAERPKGSFSTLEIQRTEQGDSAMYLCASSSGPANYGYTFGSGTRLTVV.

CDR3 residues: CASASEVSHVRDTF. The CDR3 DNA reads TGTGCCAGTGCATCTGAGGTGAGCCACGTTCGGGACACCTTC. J is TRBJ1-2 and V is TRBV2, with D uncertain. This CDR3 has 14 amino acids. Germline V lookup: CDR1 SNHLY, CDR2 FYNNEI. Trimming pared 9 bases from V and 12 bases from J, leaving 26 bases between.

The gene calls are TRBV5-6 and TRBJ2-1; D uncertain. The CDR3 runs to 15 residues. Germline lookup yields CDR1 SGHDT and CDR2 YYEEEE. V lost 2 bases and J 5 bases, leaving 14 bases between the germline ends. CDR3 loop: CASSLVLMMNNEQFF. The CDR3 region has the DNA TGTGCCAGCAGCTTAGTGTTGATGATGAACAATGAGCAGTTCTTC.

V gene TRBV20-1 combines with J gene TRBJ2-7; D remains unclear. CDR1 and CDR2 (germline): DFQATT, SNEGSKA (reference sequence). V lost 3 bases to trimming and J lost 2 bases, with 8 bases between them. This CDR3 region has 12 residues. CDR3 nucleotide sequence: TGCAGTGCTAGTACCCGGGCCTACGAGCAGTACTTC. It yields the protein CSASTRAYEQYF.

The genes are TRBV2 and TRBJ1-1; no reliable D call. Germline V gene sequence: CDR1 SNHLY, CDR2 FYNNEI. With 4 bases removed from V and 7 bases from J, the gap between germline ends came to 10 bases. The CDR3 runs 12 residues. CDR3 protein: CASSGRTDEAFF. The DNA of the CDR3 is TGTGCCAGCAGTGGGAGGACGGATGAAGCTTTCTTT.

Here the CDR3 reads CSVEDHSGIPTEAFF. For the CDR3, the DNA is TGCAGCGTTGAAGATCATAGCGGGATTCCGACTGAAGCTTTCTTT. This chain uses TRBV29-1 with TRBJ1-1, with unresolved D. Trimming removed 0 bases at V and 5 bases at J, with 16 bases between. Germline V CDR1 and CDR2: SQVTM, ANQGSEA. This CDR3 spans 15 amino acids.

The rearrangement links TRBV10-3 to TRBJ2-7, with TRBD1 as a possible D gene (6 bases). V lost 3 bases and J lost 2, with 23 bases in between. The CDR3 sequence is 18 residues long. The germline gives CDR1 ENHRY, CDR2 SYGVKD. The CDR3 nucleotides read TGTGCCATCAGTGATTATAATGGTCGGGCAGGGGTGCCCTACGAGCAGTACTTC. It encodes CAISDYNGRAGVPYEQYF.

This chain links TRBV11-1 with TRBJ1-1; 8 positions agree with TRBD1. CDR1 and CDR2 from the germline V gene are SGHAT and FQDESV (reference sequence). This CDR3 has 14 amino acids. The V and J ends lost 6 bases and 0 bases, in that order; junction bases with no gene match: 3. The chain's CDR3 is CASRPGQVNTEAFF. Here the CDR3 DNA reads TGTGCCAGCAGACCGGGACAGGTGAACACTGAAGCTTTCTTT.

The rearrangement links TRBV5-8 to TRBJ2-7; 9 bases are a match to TRBD1. CDR1 is SGHTS and CDR2 is YDEGEE in the germline V gene. The J segment lost 2 bases and the V segment lost 6 bases, leaving 3 bases of the junction unmatched. This CDR3 is built from 13 residues. The CDR3 loop reads CASTGTGPYEQYF. The CDR3 DNA is TGTGCCAGCACCGGGACAGGGCCCTACGAGCAGTACTTC.